This TCR beta chain is drawn from a study of beta chain features in type 1 diabetes. About the study: Healthy donors and patients showed comparable age, gender and cell yields. Study conclusions and caveats: Patients with Type 1 diabetes showed moderately but significantly shorter TCRB CDR3s in all four CD4+ subsets.

The length of the CDR3 is 16 residues. V was clipped by 5 bases and J by 4 bases; unmatched bases: 9. CDR1 SGHTA and CDR2 FQGNSA come from the germline V gene. In the case of this clone: Its antigen remains unknown.

The authors reverse transcribed all of the isolated RNA, so sequencing captured expressed TCRB transcripts. Profiled with immunoSEQ multiplex PCR; TCRdb holds only in-frame clones, not every one. The sample contains around 710,000 clones, under 15% of which appear only once. V is TRBV7-2 and J is TRBJ2-1; 9 bases align to TRBD2. The sequence was collected from a man aged 25-45 years with type 1 diabetes. The sequencing input was naive CD4+ T cells from blood. The CDR3 DNA sequence: TGTGCCAGCAGCCCCCGTAGCGGGGGAACATACAATGAGCAGTTCTTC. Its translation is CASSPRSGGTYNEQFF. Supplemented by reference TRBV7-2 and TRBJ2-1, the full variable domain reads GAGVSQSPSNKVTEKGKDVELRCDPISGHTALYWYRQSLGQGLEFLIYFQGNSAPDKSGLPSDRFSAERTGGSVSTLTIQRTQQEDSAVYLCASSPRSGGTYNEQFFGPGTRLTVL.